This TCR beta chain was sequenced in a study of blood T cell repertoires in COVID-19. From germline, CDR1 is MDHEN and CDR2 SYDVKM. The ends lost 6 bases at V and 11 bases at J; junction bases unmatched: 11. The CDR3 contains 13 residues. Sequenced by immunoSEQ multiplex PCR; TCRdb stores in-frame clones only, minus some. The data show about 190,000 clones, around four fifths seen once. V gene TRBV28 combines with J gene TRBJ1-1; 8 positions agree with TRBD1. Sequencing used peripheral blood. This receptor was taken from a woman between 35 and 50 years old with acute or convalescent COVID-19. CDR3 nucleotide sequence: TGTGCCAGCAGCTCGGGACAGGTGCCACTGGCTTTCTTT. It codes for CASSSGQVPLAFF.